The rows below give T cell receptor beta chains drawn from one sample of a study of T cell responses to AZD1222 COVID-19 vaccine. Libraries were prepared by immunoSEQ multiplex PCR; TCRdb keeps only in-frame clonotypes and omits some of them. The table has under 130,000 clones, around 90% seen once. The material sequenced was peripheral blood, taken on day 0 of AZD1222 vaccination. These receptor sequences come from an adult in good health. Each CDR3 is given with its conserved first and last residue. The D gene is left open where the match is weak. The size of a clone is reported for some rows only, either as once, few or many, or as a class for expanded clones.

TRBJ2-1 | NA | NA | TRBV6-6 | CASTPDSGVNEQFF | TGTGCCAGCACCCCGGACTCGGGGGTCAATGAGCAGTTCTTC
TRBJ2-3 | TRBD2 | NA | TRBV3-1/TRBV3-2 | CASSLNPGWTSGGAWADTQYF | TGTGCCAGCAGCCTAAATCCCGGTTGGACTAGCGGGGGGGCCTGGGCAGATACGCAGTATTTT
TRBJ2-7 | NA | NA | TRBV7-2 | CASSLGRFEQYF | TGTGCCAGCAGCTTAGGTCGCTTCGAGCAGTACTTC
TRBJ2-5 | NA | NA | TRBV5-1 | CASSWGSQETQYF | TGCGCCAGCAGCTGGGGGAGCCAAGAGACCCAGTACTTC
TRBJ1-6 | NA | NA | TRBV7-2 | CASSFTGTGVSRPLHF | TGTGCCAGCAGCTTTACCGGGACGGGAGTCAGTCGACCCCTCCACTTT
TRBJ2-1 | TRBD2 | NA | TRBV9 | CASSASGGPYNEQFF | TGTGCCAGCAGCGCAAGCGGGGGCCCCTACAATGAGCAGTTCTTC
TRBJ1-4 | NA | NA | TRBV5-1 | CASSLAGEKLFF | TGCGCCAGCAGCTTGGCGGGGGAAAAACTGTTTTTT
TRBJ1-5 | NA | NA | TRBV28 | CASTLGGLGQPQHF | TGTGCCAGCACTTTGGGGGGTTTGGGTCAGCCCCAGCATTTT
TRBJ1-3 | TRBD1 | NA | TRBV6-5 | CASSYGTGPGNTIYF | TGTGCCAGCAGTTACGGGACAGGTCCTGGAAACACCATATATTTT
TRBJ1-6 | TRBD1 | few | TRBV7-8 | CASSLGFSGTAESLHF | TGTGCCAGCAGCTTAGGGTTCAGCGGGACAGCTGAGTCCCTCCACTTT
TRBJ1-6 | TRBD1 | NA | TRBV6-5 | CASSYGQGNSPLHF | TGTGCCAGCAGCTATGGACAGGGGAATTCACCCCTCCACTTT
TRBJ1-5 | NA | once | TRBV2 | CASQGQLNQPQHF | TGTGCCAGTCAGGGGCAGTTGAATCAGCCCCAGCATTTT
TRBJ2-5 | TRBD1 | NA | TRBV28 | CASSPTPRGQTQYF | TGTGCCAGCAGCCCCACACCTAGGGGGCAAACCCAGTACTTC
TRBJ1-3 | NA | NA | TRBV4-3 | CASSPNGGTGNTIYF | TGCGCCAGCAGCCCAAATGGAGGGACTGGAAACACCATATATTTT
TRBJ1-1 | TRBD1 | NA | TRBV5-1 | CASSLNQGVAEAFF | TGCGCCAGCAGCCTGAACCAGGGGGTGGCTGAAGCTTTCTTT
TRBJ1-4 | NA | few | TRBV14 | CASSRGTIYEKLFF | TGTGCCAGCAGCCGCGGCACCATTTATGAAAAACTGTTTTTT
TRBJ2-1 | NA | NA | TRBV9 | CASSVATGFSDEQFF | TGTGCCAGCAGCGTAGCTACAGGTTTTAGCGATGAGCAGTTCTTC
TRBJ2-6 | NA | NA | TRBV9 | CASSPLSGANVLTF | TGTGCCAGCAGCCCGTTGTCTGGGGCCAACGTCCTGACTTTC
TRBJ1-6 | NA | NA | TRBV5-1 | CASSLNRVNSPLHF | TGCGCCAGCAGCTTGAACAGGGTAAATTCACCCCTCCACTTT
TRBJ1-4 | TRBD1 | once | TRBV2 | CASSNQPGTGVKSNEKLFF | TGTGCCTCCAGCAACCAGCCCGGGACAGGGGTCAAGAGTAATGAAAAACTGTTTTTT
TRBJ2-7 | TRBD1 | NA | TRBV7-9 | CASRGTETYEQYF | TGTGCCAGCAGAGGGACAGAAACTTACGAGCAGTACTTC
TRBJ1-2 | NA | NA | TRBV10-2 | CASSEVGGGYTF | TGCGCCAGCAGTGAGGTGGGTGGTGGCTACACCTTC
TRBJ2-3 | NA | NA | TRBV5-1 | CASSLEGRAGTDTQYF | TGCGCCAGCAGCTTGGAGGGCAGGGCCGGCACAGATACGCAGTATTTT
TRBJ1-5 | NA | NA | TRBV5-5 | CASSFQGNSNQPQHF | TGTGCCAGCAGCTTCCAGGGAAATAGCAATCAGCCCCAGCATTTT
TRBJ1-5 | NA | NA | TRBV7-2 | CASSNGDMVPHQPQHF | TGTGCCAGCAGCAACGGGGACATGGTGCCCCATCAGCCCCAGCATTTT
TRBJ1-2 | NA | NA | TRBV7-2 | CASSPLGSGYTF | TGTGCCAGCAGCCCACTAGGGAGTGGCTACACCTTC
TRBJ2-7 | NA | NA | TRBV28 | CASRSGFFEQYF | TGTGCCAGCAGGTCAGGGTTTTTCGAGCAGTACTTC
TRBJ1-2 | NA | NA | TRBV12-3/TRBV12-4 | CASRENNYGYTF | TGTGCCAGCAGGGAGAATAACTATGGCTACACCTTC
TRBJ2-1 | NA | NA | TRBV7-3 | CASSSKPTSPRSSYNEQFF | TGTGCCAGCAGCTCTAAACCAACCTCTCCTCGGAGCTCCTACAATGAGCAGTTCTTC
TRBJ2-3 | NA | NA | TRBV11-2 | CASSPRSGAFTDTQYF | TGTGCCAGCAGCCCTCGGTCGGGGGCTTTCACAGATACGCAGTATTTT
TRBJ2-7 | NA | NA | TRBV3-1/TRBV3-2 | CASQSHNSYEQYF | TGTGCCAGCCAATCTCACAACTCCTACGAGCAGTACTTC
TRBJ2-3 | TRBD2 | NA | TRBV4-2 | CASRQGSGGATDTQYF | TGTGCCAGCAGGCAAGGTAGCGGGGGGGCAACAGATACGCAGTATTTT
TRBJ1-1 | NA | NA | TRBV5-1 | CASSQGPTNTEAFF | TGCGCCAGCAGCCAGGGACCGACGAACACTGAAGCTTTCTTT
TRBJ2-7 | NA | NA | TRBV6-1 | CASTQGGSYEQYF | TGTGCCAGCACCCAGGGGGGGAGCTACGAGCAGTACTTC
TRBJ2-4 | NA | NA | TRBV3-1/TRBV3-2 | CASSQEGENIQYF | TGTGCCAGCAGCCAAGAGGGGGAAAACATTCAGTACTTC